This entry is about one T cell receptor beta chain. This sample was included in a study of blood T cell repertoires in COVID-19. About the research overall: T cells, B-cell-depleted T cells, or PBMCs provided the cDNA or gDNA that served as material.

Authors' methods: Estimated nucleated cell counts came from reference gene primer amplification. Data came from immunoSEQ multiplex PCR; TCRdb stores just in-frame clones and leaves some out. V, J and clone size are those of that table, while D and trimming were read from the DNA. Seen here are about 330,000 clones, around 87% observed once, and the top ten hold 3.5% to 4%. Trimming at V came to 6 bases and at J to 3 bases, leaving 3 bases not matched to a gene. CDR3 length: 13 residues. Germline-derived CDR1 and CDR2 are MNHEY and SMNVEV (reference sequence). Sequencing was performed on peripheral blood. The clonotype originates from a woman between 50 and 59 years old with active or convalescent COVID-19. This rearrangement joins TRBV27 to TRBJ2-7; 9 bases line up with TRBD1. CDR3 in amino acids: CASSRDRDYEQYF. CDR3 in DNA: TGTGCCAGCAGCCGGGACAGGGACTACGAGCAGTACTTC.